These T cell receptor beta chains were read from a single sample in a study of CD8+CD57+ T cells in acquired aplastic anemia. MiXCR, applied by TCRdb to the reads, yields one record per CDR3 protein. This table holds 250,000 to 300,000 distinct CDR3 sequences, approximately 57% found once. The sample taken for sequencing was sorted CD4+, CD8+, or CD8+CD57+ T cells (not recorded which) from PBMCs. Every receptor here comes from a human donor with severe aplastic anemia or a healthy control (not recorded which). Both conserved end residues are part of each CDR3. D genes are given only for firm matches. Expanded clones get a size class; other rows say once, few or many, or leave the size out.

clone_size d_call j_call v_call cdr3_nt cdr3_aa
many - TRBJ2-1 TRBV5-1 TGCGCCAGCAGCGTGGGGTCGTCCTACAATGAGCAGTTCTTC CASSVGSSYNEQFF
- TRBD1 TRBJ1-1 TRBV24-1 TGTGCCACCAGCGACAGGGCGAACACTGAAGCTTTCTTT CATSDRANTEAFF
many - TRBJ2-7 TRBV27 TGTGCCAGCAGTTTACTATTCTCCTACGAGCAGTACTTC CASSLLFSYEQYF
many - TRBJ1-1 TRBV6-5 TGTGCCAGCAGTTACTCGACGACTGAAGCTTTCTTT CASSYSTTEAFF
- TRBD1 TRBJ2-1 TRBV5-4 TGTGCCAGCAGGAATCGCCGGGACAGGGTCTACAATGAGCAGTTCTTC CASRNRRDRVYNEQFF
many - TRBJ1-1 TRBV19 TGTGCCAGTAGTGAGTCGGGGAGGGGGACTGAAGCTTTCTTT CASSESGRGTEAFF
many - TRBJ1-1 TRBV12-3/TRBV12-4 TGTGCCAGCACGAAAGAAACACTAAACACTGAAGCTTTCTTT CASTKETLNTEAFF
- - TRBJ1-1 TRBV2 TGTGCCAGCAGTGAAAGGACGGCAGGGAAGAACACTGAAGCTTTCTTT CASSERTAGKNTEAFF
- - TRBJ1-1 TRBV18 TGTGCCAGCTCACCACTCGAGGGTATGAACACTGAAGCTTTCTTT CASSPLEGMNTEAFF
- - TRBJ2-2 TRBV25-1 TGTGCCAGCAGTGAACAGATACCCGGGGAGCTGTTTTTT CASSEQIPGELFF
- - TRBJ1-6 TRBV30 TGTGCCTGGAGTGACTCGACATCCAATTCACCCCTCCACTTT CAWSDSTSNSPLHF
- - TRBJ2-7 TRBV27 TGTGCCAGCAGTTTGGGCGACGTATCCTACGAGCAGTACTTC CASSLGDVSYEQYF
many TRBD1 TRBJ1-3 TRBV20-1 TGCAGTGCTAACCTCAGGGGGGCTGGAAACACCATATATTTT CSANLRGAGNTIYF
- - TRBJ2-3 TRBV13 TGTGCCAGCAGCAGCTACAGCACAGATACGCAGTATTTT CASSSYSTDTQYF
- - TRBJ1-5 TRBV20-1 TGCAGTGCTAGACCCCGGCGGGGTAGCAATCAGCCCCAGCATTTT CSARPRRGSNQPQHF
many - TRBJ2-1 TRBV20-1 TGCAGTGCTACAGACCCCGGAAAGGCAGGTAATGAGCAGTTCTTC CSATDPGKAGNEQFF
many TRBD2 TRBJ2-1 TRBV7-3 TGTGCCAGCAGCTTAGAGGCGGGGGCCTACAATGAGCAGTTCTTC CASSLEAGAYNEQFF
- - TRBJ2-2 TRBV28 TGTGCCAGCAGTGCAACAGGGTGGGGAAACACCGGGGAGCTGTTTTTT CASSATGWGNTGELFF
- TRBD1 TRBJ1-2 TRBV24-1 TGTGCCACCAGTGATCCAGAACAGGGGAGGGAGGATGGCTACACCTTC CATSDPEQGREDGYTF
many - TRBJ2-7 TRBV2 TGTGCCAGCAGTGAGAAGTACGAGCAGTACTTC CASSEKYEQYF
- TRBD1 TRBJ1-1 TRBV18 TGTGCCAGCTCGCCCGGGACAGGGAGGTTTAAGAACACTGAAGCTTTCTTT CASSPGTGRFKNTEAFF
many TRBD1 TRBJ1-1 TRBV15 TGTGCCACCAGCCCCCACAGGGGGAACACTGAAGCTTTCTTT CATSPHRGNTEAFF
- - TRBJ2-7 TRBV7-2 TGTGCCAGCAGCTCGGTTTCCTACGAGCAGTACTTC CASSSVSYEQYF
- - TRBJ2-1 TRBV2 TGTGCCAGCAGCCAAGACAGGATCTCCTACAATGAGCAGTTCTTC CASSQDRISYNEQFF
few - TRBJ1-1 TRBV3-1 TGTGCCAGCAGCCAAGATTGGCGGGGGTTCACTGAAGCTTTCTTT CASSQDWRGFTEAFF
many - TRBJ1-1 TRBV6-6 TGTGCCAGCAGTCCCCGACAGGTTGAAGCTTTCTTT CASSPRQVEAFF
many - TRBJ1-1 TRBV2 TGTGCCAGCAGTGAAAGAGTACAGGGAAACACTGAAGCTTTCTTT CASSERVQGNTEAFF
once TRBD2 TRBJ2-7 TRBV9 TGTGCCAGCAGCCCCCAGGCGGGAGGATTGGTCGAGCAGTACTTC CASSPQAGGLVEQYF
- TRBD1 TRBJ2-1 TRBV5-6 TGTGCCAGCAGCCCAGGACAGGGCCACTACAATGAGCAGTTCTTC CASSPGQGHYNEQFF
- TRBD2 TRBJ2-5 TRBV19 TGTGCCAGTAGTTGGGTGCTAGCGGTACCCCAAGAGACCCAGTACTTC CASSWVLAVPQETQYF
- - TRBJ2-3 TRBV20-1 TGCAGCATGGCTCCTTCCACAGATACGCAGTATTTT CSMAPSTDTQYF
- - TRBJ2-5 TRBV2 TGTGCCAGCAGTGAATGGGTGGCAGGCCAAGAGACCCAGTACTTC CASSEWVAGQETQYF
- TRBD1 TRBJ1-6 TRBV5-1 TGCGCCAGCAGCTTGGCCGGCGGGACAGCCGTTTACTTT CASSLAGGTAVYF
few TRBD2 TRBJ2-5 TRBV30 TGTGCCGCCTCGACTAGCGGAGCCCAAGAGACCCAGTACTTC CAASTSGAQETQYF
- - TRBJ2-7 TRBV20-1 TGCAGTGCTAGGCCACATGGGCGGTTGTCCTACGAGCAGTACTTC CSARPHGRLSYEQYF
many TRBD1 TRBJ1-2 TRBV7-8 TGTGCCAGCGGGGAGGGGGCAAACTATGGCTACACCTTC CASGEGANYGYTF
many TRBD2 TRBJ2-3 TRBV6-5 TGTGCCAGCAGTACGGGACTAATCGGGGATACGCAGTATTTT CASSTGLIGDTQYF
many TRBD1 TRBJ1-1 TRBV29-1 TGCAGCGCCTTTGGGGCGCCAGGGGGTGAAGCTTTCTTT CSAFGAPGGEAFF
many - TRBJ1-5 TRBV7-8 TGTGCCAGCAGCTTCCGGCCTAATCAGCCCCAGCATTTT CASSFRPNQPQHF
- TRBD1 TRBJ2-5 TRBV5-5 TGTGCCAGCAGCATTGGACAGGGTGAGGAGACCCAGTACTTC CASSIGQGEETQYF
- - TRBJ1-2 TRBV12-3/TRBV12-4 TGTGCCAGCAGTTTTTCTTTCTTGGATCCTAACTATGGCTACACCTTC CASSFSFLDPNYGYTF
- TRBD1 TRBJ1-4 TRBV29-1 TGCAGCGTTGGACAGGGCGGGAGGGAAAAACTGTTTTTT CSVGQGGREKLFF
many TRBD2 TRBJ2-5 TRBV9 TGTGCCAGCAGCCAAGGGGCGAGTAGCGGGGGTTTGGAGACCCAGTACTTC CASSQGASSGGLETQYF
few - TRBJ2-7 TRBV5-1 TGCGCCAGCAGCTTGGGAGGGGTAGGAGTCTACGAGCAGTACTTC CASSLGGVGVYEQYF
many - TRBJ1-5 TRBV5-6 TGTGCCAGCAGCCGAACATTACAGGGAACGTTGAATCAGCCCCAGCATTTT CASSRTLQGTLNQPQHF
few TRBD2 TRBJ2-3 TRBV11-1 TGTGCCAGCAGCTTAGGAGTACGACTAGCGGGGGGGCCCGGAGATACGCAGTATTTT CASSLGVRLAGGPGDTQYF
- - TRBJ1-4 TRBV10-2 TGCGCCAGCAGTGGGACAGTTAATGAAAAACTGTTTTTT CASSGTVNEKLFF
- TRBD2 TRBJ2-5 TRBV7-9 TGTGCCAGCAGTCCTCGATCCCGACTAGCGGGGGAAGGAGAGACCCAGTACTTC CASSPRSRLAGEGETQYF
many - TRBJ2-2 TRBV20-1 TGCAGTGCGACCCCAGTGGGACCGAGCACCGGGGAGCTGTTTTTT CSATPVGPSTGELFF
- - TRBJ1-3 TRBV19 TGTGCCAGCAGTTCTGGCGGGGTTCGGTCTGGAAACACCATATATTTT CASSSGGVRSGNTIYF
- - TRBJ2-7 TRBV20-1 TGCAGTGCTGTCCAGGGACTCGGTGGATACGAGCAGTACTTC CSAVQGLGGYEQYF
few TRBD1 TRBJ2-1 TRBV5-1 TGCGCCAGCAGCCCTCAGGGGGCCGTTTACAATGAGCAGTTCTTC CASSPQGAVYNEQFF
- TRBD1 TRBJ1-2 TRBV29-1 TGCAGCGTTGACAAACCGGGACAGGGTCGCTATGGCTACACCTTC CSVDKPGQGRYGYTF
- - TRBJ2-7 TRBV20-1 TGCAGTGCTCCTGACACTGGGGGGACCGAGCAGTACTTC CSAPDTGGTEQYF
once TRBD2 TRBJ2-7 TRBV7-3 TGTGCCAGCAGCTTAGATTCTAGCGGGAGTTTCGAGCAGTACTTC CASSLDSSGSFEQYF